The rows below give T cell receptor beta chains drawn from one sample of a study of beta chain features in type 1 diabetes. Profiled with immunoSEQ multiplex PCR; TCRdb holds only in-frame clones, not every one. The repertoire consists of about 340,000 clones, with 7.5% to 9% occurring once and the leading ten covering around 0.45%. The sequencing sample was made of central memory CD4+ T cells from blood. All receptors derive from a young woman in good health. Each CDR3 is given with its conserved first and last residue. A D gene is named only where the DNA matches it firmly. Rows give clone size only sometimes, using once, few, many, or a class for an expanded clone.

j_call: TRBJ1-2; clone_size: few; v_call: TRBV4-1; d_call: -; cdr3_nt: TGCGCCAGCAGCCAAGAGTGGGGCAACTATGGCTACACCTTC; cdr3_aa: CASSQEWGNYGYTF
j_call: TRBJ1-1; clone_size: few; v_call: TRBV7-8; d_call: -; cdr3_nt: TGTGCCAGCAGCTTAGTTCAGAGTTTGGCCGTGGGGACTGAAGCTTTCTTT; cdr3_aa: CASSLVQSLAVGTEAFF
j_call: TRBJ2-3; clone_size: few; v_call: TRBV11-2; d_call: -; cdr3_nt: TGTGCCAGCAGCTTAGGGTTCAGCCTAACAGATACGCAGTATTTT; cdr3_aa: CASSLGFSLTDTQYF
j_call: TRBJ2-2; clone_size: few; v_call: TRBV7-9; d_call: -; cdr3_nt: TGTGCCAGCAGCCGAGGACACACCGGGGAGCTGTTTTTT; cdr3_aa: CASSRGHTGELFF
j_call: TRBJ2-1; clone_size: few; v_call: TRBV18; d_call: -; cdr3_nt: TGTGCCAGCTCACCTCCCGGGACCTCCAACAATGAGCAGTTCTTC; cdr3_aa: CASSPPGTSNNEQFF
j_call: TRBJ2-6; clone_size: few; v_call: TRBV5-1; d_call: -; cdr3_nt: TGCGCCAGCAGCTGGGGTAGCTCTGGGGCCAACGTCCTGACTTTC; cdr3_aa: CASSWGSSGANVLTF
j_call: TRBJ2-7; clone_size: few; v_call: TRBV15; d_call: -; cdr3_nt: TGTGCCACCAGCAGAGATAGGGCAATACTAGCTTCCGAGCAGTACTTC; cdr3_aa: CATSRDRAILASEQYF
j_call: TRBJ2-3; clone_size: few; v_call: TRBV18; d_call: TRBD2; cdr3_nt: TGTGCCAGCTCACCTAACCTAGCGGGAGAGGTCGTCCCAGATACGCAGTATTTT; cdr3_aa: CASSPNLAGEVVPDTQYF
j_call: TRBJ1-5; clone_size: many; v_call: TRBV2; d_call: TRBD1; cdr3_nt: TGTGCCAGCAGCGAGACAGGGAATCCGCAGCCCCAGCATTTT; cdr3_aa: CASSETGNPQPQHF
j_call: TRBJ2-7; clone_size: few; v_call: TRBV4-1; d_call: TRBD2; cdr3_nt: TGCGCCAGCAGCCAAGCCTTGCGCGGGAGGGCTGGCGAGCAGTACTTC; cdr3_aa: CASSQALRGRAGEQYF
j_call: TRBJ2-3; clone_size: -; v_call: TRBV29-1; d_call: TRBD2; cdr3_nt: TGCAGCGTTGGGGCTAGCGGGAGGACAGATACGCAGTATTTT; cdr3_aa: CSVGASGRTDTQYF
j_call: TRBJ2-2; clone_size: few; v_call: TRBV28; d_call: -; cdr3_nt: TGTGCCAGCAGTTCCCCCGGTAACACCGGGGAGCTGTTTTTT; cdr3_aa: CASSSPGNTGELFF
j_call: TRBJ2-7; clone_size: -; v_call: TRBV4-2; d_call: TRBD2; cdr3_nt: TGTGCCAGCAGCCAAGACCAGACTAGCGGGTACGAGCAGTACTTC; cdr3_aa: CASSQDQTSGYEQYF
j_call: TRBJ1-1; clone_size: -; v_call: TRBV29-1; d_call: TRBD1; cdr3_nt: TGCAGCGTACAAAAAAGTCGGGACAGGGGCAAAGGAGCTTTCTTT; cdr3_aa: CSVQKSRDRGKGAFF
j_call: TRBJ2-3; clone_size: -; v_call: TRBV2; d_call: -; cdr3_nt: TGTGCCAGCCTCGGACTGTACACAGATACGCAGTATTTT; cdr3_aa: CASLGLYTDTQYF
j_call: TRBJ2-2; clone_size: few; v_call: TRBV5-1; d_call: -; cdr3_nt: TGCGCCAGCAGCCCGACAGTGAACACCGGGGAGCTGTTTTTT; cdr3_aa: CASSPTVNTGELFF
j_call: TRBJ2-7; clone_size: few; v_call: TRBV11-2; d_call: TRBD1; cdr3_nt: TGTGCCAGCAGCAGACGGACAGGGGACTCAGCGAAGCAGTACTTC; cdr3_aa: CASSRRTGDSAKQYF
j_call: TRBJ2-3; clone_size: few; v_call: TRBV7-9; d_call: TRBD2; cdr3_nt: TGTGCCAGCAGCTTAATGAGCGGGAGGGCCACAGATACGCAGTATTTT; cdr3_aa: CASSLMSGRATDTQYF
j_call: TRBJ2-4; clone_size: -; v_call: TRBV4-1; d_call: TRBD1; cdr3_nt: TGCGCCAGCAGCCAACCTCGGACAGGTCTAGCCAAAAACATTCAGTACTTC; cdr3_aa: CASSQPRTGLAKNIQYF
j_call: TRBJ2-3; clone_size: -; v_call: TRBV6-1; d_call: TRBD1; cdr3_nt: TGTGCCAGCTACAGGGGGACAGATACGCAGTATTTT; cdr3_aa: CASYRGTDTQYF
j_call: TRBJ1-1; clone_size: few; v_call: TRBV29-1; d_call: -; cdr3_nt: TGCAGCGTTGCTGTGTCCACTGAAGCTTTCTTT; cdr3_aa: CSVAVSTEAFF
j_call: TRBJ2-7; clone_size: -; v_call: TRBV7-2; d_call: TRBD1; cdr3_nt: TGTGCCAGCACCGTGGGGACAGGGACCTACGAGCAGTACTTC; cdr3_aa: CASTVGTGTYEQYF
j_call: TRBJ2-1; clone_size: -; v_call: TRBV28; d_call: TRBD1; cdr3_nt: TGTGCCAGCAGTACAACCCACGACAGGGGGCTTTACAATGAGCAGTTCTTC; cdr3_aa: CASSTTHDRGLYNEQFF
j_call: TRBJ1-2; clone_size: few; v_call: TRBV28; d_call: -; cdr3_nt: TGTGCCAGCAGTTTCGGGGGCGGGAGCTATGGCTACACCTTC; cdr3_aa: CASSFGGGSYGYTF
j_call: TRBJ2-5; clone_size: few; v_call: TRBV9; d_call: TRBD1; cdr3_nt: TGTGCCAGCAGCGGAAATAACAGGGGAGCCCAGTACTTC; cdr3_aa: CASSGNNRGAQYF
j_call: TRBJ1-1; clone_size: many; v_call: TRBV7-6; d_call: -; cdr3_nt: TGTGCCAGCAGCTTAGTTGGGGGGATCGCTGAAGCTTTCTTT; cdr3_aa: CASSLVGGIAEAFF
j_call: TRBJ1-1; clone_size: few; v_call: TRBV28; d_call: -; cdr3_nt: TGTGCCAGCAGAACCTCGACAGCATCTGAAGCTTTCTTT; cdr3_aa: CASRTSTASEAFF
j_call: TRBJ2-1; clone_size: -; v_call: TRBV11-1; d_call: -; cdr3_nt: TGTGCCAGCAGCTTAGGCAGGACAATGAACACGGAGGATGAGCAGTTCTTC; cdr3_aa: CASSLGRTMNTEDEQFF
j_call: TRBJ2-3; clone_size: -; v_call: TRBV5-1; d_call: -; cdr3_nt: TGCGCCAGCAGCTTTGAGGGCACAGATACGCAGTATTTT; cdr3_aa: CASSFEGTDTQYF
j_call: TRBJ2-7; clone_size: -; v_call: TRBV19; d_call: -; cdr3_nt: TGTGCCAGTAGAGGACTCAGCTACGAGCAGTACTTC; cdr3_aa: CASRGLSYEQYF
j_call: TRBJ2-1; clone_size: many; v_call: TRBV6-6; d_call: -; cdr3_nt: TGTGCCAGCAGTTACCCCAGGGGGGCAAACAATGAGCAGTTCTTC; cdr3_aa: CASSYPRGANNEQFF
j_call: TRBJ2-3; clone_size: few; v_call: TRBV6-5; d_call: -; cdr3_nt: TGTGCCAGCAGTTACCAGGGTGGGCAGTATTTT; cdr3_aa: CASSYQGGQYF
j_call: TRBJ1-5; clone_size: -; v_call: TRBV7-2; d_call: -; cdr3_nt: TGTGCCAGCAGCTTCGGGGGCAAGGAGCCCCAGCATTTT; cdr3_aa: CASSFGGKEPQHF
j_call: TRBJ2-1; clone_size: -; v_call: TRBV7-9; d_call: TRBD2; cdr3_nt: TGTGCCAGCAGCGCCGGACTAGCGGCCCACTACGTATACGATGAGCAGTTCTTC; cdr3_aa: CASSAGLAAHYVYDEQFF
j_call: TRBJ2-7; clone_size: -; v_call: TRBV6-1; d_call: -; cdr3_nt: TGTGCCAGCAGATCCGCGGACACCAACTACGAGCAGTACTTC; cdr3_aa: CASRSADTNYEQYF
j_call: TRBJ2-1; clone_size: few; v_call: TRBV25-1; d_call: -; cdr3_nt: TGTGCCAGCAGTGAGCAGAATGAGCAGTTCTTC; cdr3_aa: CASSEQNEQFF
j_call: TRBJ2-5; clone_size: -; v_call: TRBV25-1; d_call: TRBD2; cdr3_nt: TGTGCCAGCAGTGAGGCGGGAGGGCGAGAGACCCAGTACTTC; cdr3_aa: CASSEAGGRETQYF
j_call: TRBJ2-7; clone_size: -; v_call: TRBV19; d_call: -; cdr3_nt: TGTGCCAGTAGCCCGCGCCTCTCCTACGAGCAGTACTTC; cdr3_aa: CASSPRLSYEQYF
j_call: TRBJ2-7; clone_size: -; v_call: TRBV29-1; d_call: TRBD1; cdr3_nt: TGCAGCGTTGTAGAGGACAGGGGCTACGAGCAGTACTTC; cdr3_aa: CSVVEDRGYEQYF
j_call: TRBJ2-7; clone_size: -; v_call: TRBV18; d_call: -; cdr3_nt: TGTGCCAGCTCACCAACCATGTTGGACGCCGAGCAGTACTTC; cdr3_aa: CASSPTMLDAEQYF
j_call: TRBJ1-4; clone_size: few; v_call: TRBV5-6; d_call: TRBD1; cdr3_nt: TGTGCCAGCAGCGCCGGGGACAGAAAAATTAATGAAAAACTGTTTTTT; cdr3_aa: CASSAGDRKINEKLFF
j_call: TRBJ1-1; clone_size: many; v_call: TRBV7-2; d_call: -; cdr3_nt: TGTGCCAGCAGCATACAGGGCTGGACTGAAGCTTTCTTT; cdr3_aa: CASSIQGWTEAFF
j_call: TRBJ2-7; clone_size: few; v_call: TRBV11-2; d_call: -; cdr3_nt: TGTGCCAGCAGCTTAACCCGCTACGAGCAGTACTTC; cdr3_aa: CASSLTRYEQYF
j_call: TRBJ1-5; clone_size: few; v_call: TRBV7-9; d_call: -; cdr3_nt: TGTGCCAGCAGTCCGTCTGAAGGTTCGCTACGGCAGCCCCAGCATTTT; cdr3_aa: CASSPSEGSLRQPQHF
j_call: TRBJ2-7; clone_size: many; v_call: TRBV2; d_call: -; cdr3_nt: TGTGCCAGCAGTACGAATGGACGGACGCGGGCCTACGAGCAGTACTTC; cdr3_aa: CASSTNGRTRAYEQYF
j_call: TRBJ2-3; clone_size: few; v_call: TRBV5-1; d_call: -; cdr3_nt: TGCGCCAGCAGCTTGCTGGGGGAAGGTGATACGCAGTATTTT; cdr3_aa: CASSLLGEGDTQYF
j_call: TRBJ2-1; clone_size: few; v_call: TRBV7-9; d_call: TRBD2; cdr3_nt: TGTGCCAGCAGCCGACTAGCGCTTCACAATGAGCAGTTCTTC; cdr3_aa: CASSRLALHNEQFF
j_call: TRBJ2-3; clone_size: -; v_call: TRBV6-1; d_call: TRBD2; cdr3_nt: TGTGCCAGCGCCATCCAGCGGGACACAGATACGCAGTATTTT; cdr3_aa: CASAIQRDTDTQYF
j_call: TRBJ1-1; clone_size: -; v_call: TRBV4-3; d_call: -; cdr3_nt: TGCGCCAGCAGCCAAGAATCAGGGAGCACTGAAGCTTTCTTT; cdr3_aa: CASSQESGSTEAFF
j_call: TRBJ2-3; clone_size: few; v_call: TRBV5-6; d_call: -; cdr3_nt: TGTGCCAGTGAGGACTCTGGGACAGATACGCAGTATTTT; cdr3_aa: CASEDSGTDTQYF
j_call: TRBJ2-1; clone_size: few; v_call: TRBV6-6; d_call: TRBD2; cdr3_nt: TGTGCCAGCAGCACCGGGCGGGGGGTCTCCTACAATGAGCAGTTCTTC; cdr3_aa: CASSTGRGVSYNEQFF
j_call: TRBJ1-1; clone_size: -; v_call: TRBV5-1; d_call: -; cdr3_nt: TGCGCCAGCAGCTTGCCCTTAGAGGGCACTGAAGCTTTCTTT; cdr3_aa: CASSLPLEGTEAFF
j_call: TRBJ2-1; clone_size: few; v_call: TRBV7-2; d_call: -; cdr3_nt: TGTGCCAGCAGCAAAACCTCCGGCACACCCTCTACCGAGTTCTTC; cdr3_aa: CASSKTSGTPSTEFF
j_call: TRBJ2-1; clone_size: -; v_call: TRBV28; d_call: TRBD1; cdr3_nt: TGTGCCAGCCGCGGACAGGGGGCGGGAGGGACCTACAATGAGCAGTTCTTC; cdr3_aa: CASRGQGAGGTYNEQFF
j_call: TRBJ1-1; clone_size: many; v_call: TRBV7-2; d_call: -; cdr3_nt: TGTGCCAGCAGCCCGAACGGACAGCTAAACACTGAAGCTTTCTTT; cdr3_aa: CASSPNGQLNTEAFF